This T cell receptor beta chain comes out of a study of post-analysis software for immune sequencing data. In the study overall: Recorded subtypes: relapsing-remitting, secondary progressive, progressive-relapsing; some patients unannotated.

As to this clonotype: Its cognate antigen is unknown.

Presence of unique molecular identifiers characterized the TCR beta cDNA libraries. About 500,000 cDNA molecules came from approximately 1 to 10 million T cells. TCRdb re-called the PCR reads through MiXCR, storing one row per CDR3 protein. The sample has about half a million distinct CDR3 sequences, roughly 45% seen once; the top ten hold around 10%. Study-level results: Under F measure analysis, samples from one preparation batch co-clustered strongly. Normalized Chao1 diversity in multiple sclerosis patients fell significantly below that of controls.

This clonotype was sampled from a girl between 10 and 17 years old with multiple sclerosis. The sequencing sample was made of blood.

CDR3 sequence: CASSGAHGDTQYF. Written as DNA, the CDR3 is TGTGCCAGTAGCGGGGCACACGGAGATACGCAGTATTTT. The chain joins TRBV19 to TRBJ2-3; either TRBD1 or TRBD2 may supply D (5 bases each). The V end lost 6 bases, the J end lost 5 bases, and 12 bases lay between the germline ends. CDR1 LNHDA and CDR2 SQIVND come from the germline V gene (reference sequence). The CDR3 spans 13 residues. The complete variable domain, with remaining parts taken from reference TRBV19 and TRBJ2-3, reads DGGITQSPKYLFRKEGQNVTLSCEQNLNHDAMYWYRQDPGQGLRLIYYSQIVNDFQKGDIAEGYSVSREKKESFPLTVTSAQKNPTAFYLCASSGAHGDTQYFGPGTRLTVL.